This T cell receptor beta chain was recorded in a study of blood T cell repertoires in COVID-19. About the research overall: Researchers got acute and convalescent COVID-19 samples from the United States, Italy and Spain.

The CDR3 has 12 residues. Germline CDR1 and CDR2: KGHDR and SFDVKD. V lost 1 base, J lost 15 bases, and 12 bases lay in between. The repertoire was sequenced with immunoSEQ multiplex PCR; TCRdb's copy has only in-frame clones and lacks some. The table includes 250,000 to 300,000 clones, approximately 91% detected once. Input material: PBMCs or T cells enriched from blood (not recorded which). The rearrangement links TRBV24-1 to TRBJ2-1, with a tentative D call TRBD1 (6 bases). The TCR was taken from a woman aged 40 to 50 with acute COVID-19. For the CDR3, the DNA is TGTGCCACCAGTGATTTCACAGGGACGTCGTTCTTC. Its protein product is CATSDFTGTSFF.